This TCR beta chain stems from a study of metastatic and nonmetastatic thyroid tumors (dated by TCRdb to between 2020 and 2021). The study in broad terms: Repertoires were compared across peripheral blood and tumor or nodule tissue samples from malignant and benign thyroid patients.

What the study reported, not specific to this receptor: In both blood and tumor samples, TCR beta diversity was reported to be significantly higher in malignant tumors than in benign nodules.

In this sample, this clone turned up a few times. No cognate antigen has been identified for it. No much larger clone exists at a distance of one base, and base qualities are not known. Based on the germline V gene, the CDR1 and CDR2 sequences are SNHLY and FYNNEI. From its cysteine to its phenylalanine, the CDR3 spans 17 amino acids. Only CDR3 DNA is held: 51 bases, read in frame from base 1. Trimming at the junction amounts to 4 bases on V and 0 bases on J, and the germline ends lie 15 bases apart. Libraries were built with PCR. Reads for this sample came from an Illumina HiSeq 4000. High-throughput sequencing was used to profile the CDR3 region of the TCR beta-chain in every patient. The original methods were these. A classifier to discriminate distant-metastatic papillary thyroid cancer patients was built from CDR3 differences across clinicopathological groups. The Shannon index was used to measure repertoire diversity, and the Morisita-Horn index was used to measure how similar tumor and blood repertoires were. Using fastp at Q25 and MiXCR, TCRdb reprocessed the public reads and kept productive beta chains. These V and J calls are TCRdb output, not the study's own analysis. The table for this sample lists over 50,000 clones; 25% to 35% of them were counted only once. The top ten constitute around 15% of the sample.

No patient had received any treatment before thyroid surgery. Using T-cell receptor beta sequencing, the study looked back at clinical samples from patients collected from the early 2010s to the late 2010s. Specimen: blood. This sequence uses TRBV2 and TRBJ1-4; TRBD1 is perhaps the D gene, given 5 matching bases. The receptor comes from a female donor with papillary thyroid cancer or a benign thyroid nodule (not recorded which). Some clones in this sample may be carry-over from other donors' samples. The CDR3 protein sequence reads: CASSGSGQDATNEKLFF. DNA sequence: TGTGCCAGCAGTGGGAGTGGACAAGATGCAACTAATGAAAAACTGTTTTTT.